These 31 T cell receptor beta chains originate from one sample sequenced in a study of monozygotic twins with inflammatory bowel disease. TCRdb re-called the 5' RACE reads and catalogs CDR3 proteins one per entry, DNA excluded. Here the sample table reports 350,000 to 400,000 distinct CDR3 sequences. Source material: blood. Receptors were obtained from a human donor with ulcerative colitis or Crohn's disease, or a healthy co-twin of an affected twin (not recorded which).

The chain employs TRBV20-1 and TRBJ2-7; no DNA is available, so the TRBD1 call from TCRdb remains unchecked. The CDR3 extends over 15 amino acids. Per germline, CDR1 DFQATT and CDR2 SNEGSKA (reference sequence). CDR3 amino acids: CSATPRGQASYEQYF.

The chain links TRBV4-3 to TRBJ1-6; no DNA is available, so the TRBD1 call from TCRdb remains unchecked. This CDR3 has 16 residues. CDR1 is LGHNA, CDR2 YSLEER, per germline. CDR3: CASSHYRGRGNSPLHF.

The chain carries TRBV3-1 and TRBJ1-1; TCRdb reports TRBD1, a call that lacks DNA to check it against. Germline values: CDR1 LGHDT, CDR2 YNNKEL (reference sequence). This CDR3 spans 14 amino acids. The chain's CDR3 is CASSQVQGATEAFF.

The chain is built from TRBV4-3 and TRBJ2-7; TCRdb picks TRBD1, but there is no DNA to check that call. The CDR3 is 15 amino acids. The V gene's germline CDR1 is LGHNA and CDR2 YSLEER. The CDR3 sequence: CASSQEGQTSYEQYF.

CDR3: CASTFTGINEQYF. V usage is TRBV7-2 and J usage is TRBJ2-7; the D call from TCRdb, TRBD1, cannot be confirmed without DNA. This CDR3 is 13 amino acids long. Germline CDR1 reads SGHTA; CDR2 reads FQGNSA. The full variable domain, with the rest looked up from reference TRBV7-2 and TRBJ2-7, is GAGVSQSPSNKVTEKGKDVELRCDPISGHTALYWYRQSLGQGLEFLIYFQGNSAPDKSGLPSDRFSAERTGGSVSTLTIQRTQQEDSAVYLCASTFTGINEQYFGPGTRLTVT.

The rearrangement uses TRBV27 and TRBJ2-2; the TRBD1 assignment by TCRdb is unverifiable without DNA. The CDR3 runs to 16 residues. Germline CDR1 is MNHEY and CDR2 is SMNVEV (reference sequence). CDR3 sequence reads: CASSPKTTVYTGELFF.

The rearrangement joins TRBV7-3 to TRBJ2-5; the TCRdb call, TRBD2, lacks DNA for checking. The CDR3 totals 16 residues. Per germline, CDR1 SGHTA and CDR2 FQGTGA. CDR3 amino acids: CASSPPSSGGAETQYF.

This rearrangement joins TRBV20-1 to TRBJ2-5; there is no DNA to check the TCRdb D call of TRBD2. The CDR3 spans 16 residues. Germline CDR1 is DFQATT and CDR2 is SNEGSKA (reference sequence). The chain's CDR3 is CSARDLGTSGLETQYF.

The chain employs TRBV5-1 and TRBJ2-1. Looked up from germline, CDR1 is SGHRS and CDR2 is YFSETQ. CDR3 length equals 16 residues. The chain's CDR3 is CASSFFGGTSYNEQFF.

The chain has TRBV5-1 and TRBJ2-4; TCRdb reports TRBD2, a call that lacks DNA to check it against. This CDR3 spans 21 amino acids. In germline, CDR1 is SGHRS, CDR2 YFSETQ. This chain's CDR3 is CASSRTPPTSGGAGAKNIQYF.

The chain uses TRBV4-1 and TRBJ2-3. Germline V gene data show CDR1 as MGHRA and CDR2 as YSYEKL. The CDR3 consists of 15 residues. The CDR3 region is CASSQDGTSGDTQYF.

The gene calls are TRBV7-2 and TRBJ2-7. Germline-derived CDR1 and CDR2 are SGHTA and FQGNSA. The CDR3 extends over 15 amino acids. The CDR3 is CASSSTVADRTRQYF. The complete variable domain, with remaining parts taken from reference TRBV7-2 and TRBJ2-7, reads GAGVSQSPSNKVTEKGKDVELRCDPISGHTALYWYRQSLGQGLEFLIYFQGNSAPDKSGLPSDRFSAERTGGSVSTLTIQRTQQEDSAVYLCASSSTVADRTRQYFGPGTRLTVT.

The gene calls are TRBV7-9 and TRBJ2-7. This CDR3 is 14 amino acids long. CDR1 is SEHNR and CDR2 is FQNEAQ in the germline V gene (reference sequence). The CDR3 sequence is CASSLEVRSYEQYF.

This chain joins TRBV12-5 and TRBJ2-5; TCRdb lists TRBD1, though no DNA is available to test this call. The CDR3 is 14 amino acids. Looked up from germline, CDR1 is LGHNT and CDR2 is FRNRAP. The CDR3 protein is CASGLGQGRETQYF. Complete variable domain (other parts from reference TRBV12-5 and TRBJ2-5): DARVTQTPRHKVTEMGQEVTMRCQPILGHNTVFWYRQTMMQGLELLAYFRNRAPLDDSGMPKDRFSAEMPDATLATLKIQPSEPRDSAVYFCASGLGQGRETQYFGPGTRLLVL.

CDR3 residues: CASSQDGTPHLSYNEQFF. The chain joins TRBV14 to TRBJ2-1; there is no DNA to check the TCRdb D call of TRBD1. There are 18 residues in the CDR3. CDR1 and CDR2 (germline): SGHDN, FVKESK.

The rearrangement links TRBV4-3 to TRBJ2-7; the TCRdb D gene call, TRBD1, has no DNA to confirm it. The CDR3 runs to 15 residues. The germline CDR1 and CDR2 sequences are LGHNA and YSLEER. This chain's CDR3 is CASSPTGQGAYEQYF.

The chain uses TRBV6-1 and TRBJ2-5; TCRdb designates TRBD2, a call that cannot be tested without DNA. The CDR3 runs to 17 residues. Germline V gives CDR1 MNHNS, CDR2 SASEGT. This CDR3 reads CASSENPGLAGEETQYF.

The chain combines TRBV10-3 with TRBJ2-7; without DNA, the TCRdb call of TRBD1 cannot be checked. The CDR3 is 14 residues long. Germline CDR1 reads ENHRY; CDR2 reads SYGVKD. CDR3 amino acids: CAISPVGDRDEQYF.

The genes are TRBV6-2 or TRBV6-3 and TRBJ2-7. Germline CDR1 is MNHEY and CDR2 is SVGEGT. The CDR3 sequence is 13 residues long. The CDR3 sequence is CASSDTASYEQYF.

The J gene is TRBJ2-3, the V gene TRBV7-3; the TRBD1 assignment by TCRdb is unverifiable without DNA. Germline assignment: CDR1 SGHTA and CDR2 FQGTGA. The CDR3 sequence is 18 residues long. The CDR3 region is CASSLTPETGGSTDTQYF. Drawing the rest from reference TRBV7-3 and TRBJ2-3, the complete variable domain is GAGVSQTPSNKVTEKGKYVELRCDPISGHTALYWYRQSLGQGPEFLIYFQGTGAADDSGLPNDRFFAVRPEGSVSTLKIQRTERGDSAVYLCASSLTPETGGSTDTQYFGPGTRLTVL.

The V and J genes are TRBV20-1 and TRBJ2-2; TCRdb's D gene call, TRBD1, goes unchecked for lack of DNA. The germline V gene has CDR1 DFQATT and CDR2 SNEGSKA (reference sequence). This CDR3 region has 16 residues. CDR3 in amino acids: CSARDIRQGNTGELFF.

This chain connects TRBV3-1 to TRBJ1-6; TCRdb selects TRBD1, and the lack of DNA leaves this call unchecked. Germline V CDR1 and CDR2: LGHDT, YNNKEL (reference sequence). The CDR3 is 15 amino acids. The CDR3 loop is CASSDREPRYSPLHF.

This chain's CDR3 is CASSLGGNDSPLHF. This chain uses TRBV27 with TRBJ1-6; the D call of TRBD1 rests on TCRdb alone, since no DNA is present to check it. The CDR3 is 14 amino acids. The germline V gene has CDR1 MNHEY and CDR2 SMNVEV (reference sequence).

The V gene is TRBV7-9, the J gene TRBJ2-5; TCRdb's D gene call, TRBD2, goes unchecked for lack of DNA. The germline CDR1 and CDR2 sequences are SEHNR and FQNEAQ (reference sequence). CDR3 length: 17 amino acids. The CDR3 here is CASSILAGGPGQETQYF.

V usage is TRBV3-1 and J usage is TRBJ1-2; as DNA is missing, the TRBD1 call by TCRdb cannot be tested. From germline, CDR1 is LGHDT and CDR2 YNNKEL (reference sequence). The CDR3 consists of 16 residues. This CDR3 reads CASSSYEGQEWNGYTF.

The V and J genes are TRBV2 and TRBJ2-1; checking the TCRdb D call of TRBD2 is not possible without DNA. Germline V gene data show CDR1 as SNHLY and CDR2 as FYNNEI. This CDR3 is 15 amino acids long. CDR3 sequence: CASFPEAGGANEQFF.

J is TRBJ2-7 and V is TRBV20-1. Germline assignment: CDR1 DFQATT and CDR2 SNEGSKA (reference sequence). The CDR3 extends over 13 amino acids. The CDR3 spells CSVAEGGSYEQYF.

The chain links TRBV5-1 to TRBJ2-5; TCRdb picks TRBD2, but there is no DNA to check that call. The CDR3 covers 16 residues. Germline V gives CDR1 SGHRS, CDR2 YFSETQ. The CDR3 spells CASSQLLAGGQETQYF.

This chain connects TRBV18 to TRBJ1-5; TCRdb outputs TRBD1, but without DNA this stays unchecked. Per the germline V gene, CDR1 is KGHSH and CDR2 is LQKENI. There are 17 residues in the CDR3. The chain's CDR3 is CASSPGQGSYSNQPQHF.

The chain carries TRBV4-1 and TRBJ2-5; TCRdb names TRBD2, which stays unverified in the absence of DNA. Germline CDR1 reads MGHRA; CDR2 reads YSYEKL. This CDR3 spans 18 amino acids. CDR3 loop: CASSQDPPSGVYQETQYF.

The rearrangement uses TRBV5-1 and TRBJ1-2. The germline CDR1 and CDR2 sequences are SGHRS and YFSETQ. CDR3 length: 15 residues. CDR3 amino acids: CASSPADLWEIGYTF.